This TCR beta chain was sequenced during a study of cytomegalovirus exposure and HLA in healthy donors. CDR3 size: 16 residues. The V gene lost 3 bases and the J gene lost 8 bases, with 19 bases spanning the gap. Germline lookup yields CDR1 KGHSH and CDR2 LQKENI. This PCR relied on a set of 60 Vbeta primers and 13 Jbeta primers. TCRdb's table, derived via immunoSEQ multiplex PCR, lists solely in-frame clones and lacks some. The sample holds approximately 150,000 clones, 65% to 75% seen once. This clone was counted a few times. The V gene is TRBV18, the J gene TRBJ1-4, with D maybe TRBD1 (6 bases). The receptor comes from a man in his fifties or sixties in good health and CMV-seronegative. Sequencing was carried out using PBMCs. For the CDR3, the DNA is TGTGCCAGCTCACCTATATTACAGGGAGAGAACGAAAAACTGTTTTTT. Protein product: CASSPILQGENEKLFF. Complete variable domain (other parts from reference TRBV18 and TRBJ1-4): NAGVMQNPRHLVRRRGQEARLRCSPMKGHSHVYWYRQLPEEGLKFMVYLQKENIIDESGMPKERFSAEFPKEGPSILRIQQVVRGDSAAYFCASSPILQGENEKLFFGSGTQLSVL.